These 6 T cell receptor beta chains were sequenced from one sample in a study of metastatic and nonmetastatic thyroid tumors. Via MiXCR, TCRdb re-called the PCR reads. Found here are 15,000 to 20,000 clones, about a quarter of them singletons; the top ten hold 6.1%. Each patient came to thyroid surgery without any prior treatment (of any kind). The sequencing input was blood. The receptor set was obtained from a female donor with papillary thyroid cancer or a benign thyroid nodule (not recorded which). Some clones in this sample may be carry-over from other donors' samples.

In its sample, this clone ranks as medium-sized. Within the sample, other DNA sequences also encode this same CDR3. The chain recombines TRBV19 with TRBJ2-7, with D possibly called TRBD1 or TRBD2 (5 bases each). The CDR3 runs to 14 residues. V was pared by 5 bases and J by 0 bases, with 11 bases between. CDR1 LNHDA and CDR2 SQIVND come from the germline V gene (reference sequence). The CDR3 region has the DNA TGTGCCAGTAGTTTCCGGGACGGCTCCTACGAGCAGTACTTC. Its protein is CASSFRDGSYEQYF.

The CDR3 DNA follows: TGTGCCAGCAGTTTCGGAGCGGGGGCCTACGAGCAGTACTTC. Translating gives CASSFGAGAYEQYF. The chain has TRBV6-5 and TRBJ2-7; 8 nucleotides align to TRBD2. The CDR3 consists of 14 residues. Trimming cost V 4 bases and J 2 bases; bases outside gene matches: 4. Germline V gives CDR1 MNHEY, CDR2 SVGAGI.

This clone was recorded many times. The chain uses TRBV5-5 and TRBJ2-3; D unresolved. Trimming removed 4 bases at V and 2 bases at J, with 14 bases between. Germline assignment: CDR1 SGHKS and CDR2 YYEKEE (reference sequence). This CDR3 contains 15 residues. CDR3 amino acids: CASSTQWGVTDTQYF. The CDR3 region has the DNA TGTGCCAGCAGCACCCAGTGGGGTGTCACAGATACGCAGTATTTT.

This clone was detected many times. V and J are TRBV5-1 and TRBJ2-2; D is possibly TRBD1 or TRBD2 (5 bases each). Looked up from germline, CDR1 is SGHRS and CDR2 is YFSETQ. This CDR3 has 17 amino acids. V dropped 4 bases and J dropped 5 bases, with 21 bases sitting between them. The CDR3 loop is CASSVAAGTWGTGELFF. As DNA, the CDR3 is TGCGCCAGCAGCGTAGCAGCCGGAACCTGGGGGACCGGGGAGCTGTTTTTT.

The chain's CDR3 is CASSFSLAGPSYEQYF. CDR3 DNA: TGTGCCAGCAGTTTTTCCCTAGCGGGGCCCTCCTACGAGCAGTACTTC. This rearrangement joins TRBV28 to TRBJ2-7, with TRBD2 matching 9 bases. The CDR3 totals 16 residues. In germline, CDR1 is MDHEN, CDR2 SYDVKM. V gave up 3 bases and J gave up 0 bases; unmatched junction bases: 6.

The CDR3 is CSAVNRGVSIDEQFF. CDR3 sequence (DNA): TGCAGTGCCGTGAACAGGGGGGTGTCGATCGATGAGCAGTTCTTC. J is TRBJ2-1 and V is TRBV20-1; 8 nucleotides line up with TRBD1. This CDR3 contains 15 residues. J lost 8 bases, V lost 6 bases, and 15 bases had no gene match. Germline V gene data show CDR1 as DFQATT and CDR2 as SNEGSKA (reference sequence).